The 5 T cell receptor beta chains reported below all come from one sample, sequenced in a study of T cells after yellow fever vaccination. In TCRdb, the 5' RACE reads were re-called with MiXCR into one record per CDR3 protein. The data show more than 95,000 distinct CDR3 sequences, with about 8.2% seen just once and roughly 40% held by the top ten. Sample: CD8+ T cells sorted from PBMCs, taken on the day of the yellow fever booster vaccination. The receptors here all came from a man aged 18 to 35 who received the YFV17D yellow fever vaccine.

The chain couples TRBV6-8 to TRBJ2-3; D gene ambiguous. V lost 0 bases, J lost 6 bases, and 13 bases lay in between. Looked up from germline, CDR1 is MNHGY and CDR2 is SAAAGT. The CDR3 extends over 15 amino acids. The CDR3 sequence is CASSYSSRSWDTQYF. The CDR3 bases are TGTGCCAGCAGTTACTCGAGCCGTTCATGGGATACGCAGTATTTT.

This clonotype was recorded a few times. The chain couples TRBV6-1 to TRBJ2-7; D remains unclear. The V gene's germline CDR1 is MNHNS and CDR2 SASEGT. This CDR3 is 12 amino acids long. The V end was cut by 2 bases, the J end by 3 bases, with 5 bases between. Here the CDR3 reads CASSEFGYEQYF. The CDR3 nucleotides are TGTGCCAGCAGTGAATTCGGCTACGAGCAGTACTTC.

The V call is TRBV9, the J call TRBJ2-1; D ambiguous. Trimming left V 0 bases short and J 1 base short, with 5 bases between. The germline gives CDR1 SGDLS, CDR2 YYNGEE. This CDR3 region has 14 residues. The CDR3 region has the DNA TGTGCCAGCAGCGTAGTGGATTCCTACAATGAGCAGTTCTTC. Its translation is CASSVVDSYNEQFF.

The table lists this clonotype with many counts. This chain's CDR3 is CASSPFAAPGSSPLHF. CDR3 nucleotides: TGTGCCAGCAGCCCCTTCGCAGCCCCGGGCAGCTCACCCCTCCACTTT. The J gene is TRBJ1-6, the V gene TRBV12-3 or TRBV12-4, with D uncertain. V was cut by 6 bases and J by 10 bases, with 22 bases left in between. The CDR3 length is 16 residues.

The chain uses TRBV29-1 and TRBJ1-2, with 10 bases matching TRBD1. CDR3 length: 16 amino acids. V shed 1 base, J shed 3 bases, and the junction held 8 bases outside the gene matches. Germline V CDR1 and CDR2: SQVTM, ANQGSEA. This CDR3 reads CSVEGGQGSPYYGYTF. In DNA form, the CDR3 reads TGCAGCGTTGAAGGGGGACAGGGGAGTCCCTACTATGGCTACACCTTC.